Below, 23 T cell receptor beta chains from the same sample are listed, as sequenced in a study of T cells in Graves' hyperthyroidism and ophthalmopathy. What was amplified from RNA transcripts were TCR beta CDR3 regions. Using the HTBI primer set, a first-round RT-PCR was run on the TCR CDR3. TCRdb called the multiplex PCR reads again in MiXCR, with one record for every CDR3 protein. The sample includes 550,000 to 850,000 distinct CDR3 sequences, roughly 20% of them seen just once. Sequences were obtained from blood. The receptors come from a woman between 45 and 60 years old with Graves' hyperthyroidism that later progressed to Graves' ophthalmopathy.

This clonotype was seen ten or more times. The J gene is TRBJ1-2, the V gene TRBV19; D gene unclear. The CDR3 covers 13 residues. V was cut by 5 bases and J by 2 bases, with 9 bases left in between. Germline V gives CDR1 LNHDA, CDR2 SQIVND (reference sequence). The CDR3, as DNA: TGTGCCAGTAGTCTCGGAAACAACTATGGCTACACCTTC. Protein product: CASSLGNNYGYTF.

The rearrangement joins TRBV5-4 to TRBJ1-6; D ambiguous. Germline CDR1 is SGHNT and CDR2 is YYREEE (reference sequence). The length of the CDR3 is 18 residues. V was cut by 4 bases and J by 0 bases, with 17 bases left in between. CDR3 sequence (DNA): TGTGCCAGCAGCCTCCGGACGGGAACGAGCTCCTATAATTCACCCCTCCACTTT. As protein: CASSLRTGTSSYNSPLHF.

The sample holds many counts of this clonotype. The V gene is TRBV20-1, the J gene TRBJ1-3, with 7 bases lining up with TRBD1. The germline gives CDR1 DFQATT, CDR2 SNEGSKA (reference sequence). The CDR3 has 14 residues. V was pared by 6 bases and J by 3 bases, with 8 bases of the junction left unmatched. The DNA for the CDR3 is TGCAGTGCCTCGTCCACAGGGGTTGGAAACACCATATATTTT. Protein sequence: CSASSTGVGNTIYF.

This clonotype appeared many times. The chain is built from TRBV6-1 and TRBJ2-7; no definite D call. V lost 5 bases and J 2 bases, leaving 10 bases between the germline ends. The CDR3 spans 13 residues. The V gene's germline CDR1 is MNHNS and CDR2 SASEGT. CDR3 coding DNA: TGTGCCAGCAGTTATGCAGCCGCCTACGAGCAGTACTTC. Amino acids: CASSYAAAYEQYF.

V is TRBV6-2 or TRBV6-3 and J is TRBJ1-5; 7 bases map to TRBD1. Germline V gene sequence: CDR1 MNHEY, CDR2 SVGEGT. V gave up 10 bases and J gave up 3 bases; unmatched junction bases: 9. This CDR3 spans 14 amino acids. CDR3 amino acids: CAIQQGINNQPQHF. As DNA, the CDR3 is TGTGCCATTCAACAGGGGATTAACAATCAGCCCCAGCATTTT.

The chain links TRBV5-1 to TRBJ2-5; 12 bases are shared with TRBD2. Per the germline V gene, CDR1 is SGHRS and CDR2 is YFSETQ. V lost 0 bases and J lost 2; bases outside the gene matches: 11. This CDR3 is 19 amino acids long. The CDR3 DNA reads as TGCGCCAGCAGCTTGGAGCTACTAGCGGGGGGTTCCTTACAAGAGACCCAGTACTTC. This gives the protein CASSLELLAGGSLQETQYF.

This clonotype was recorded a few times. V is TRBV29-1 and J is TRBJ1-3; D remains ambiguous. V lost 3 bases to trimming and J lost 8 bases, with 11 bases between them. Germline V gives CDR1 SQVTM, CDR2 ANQGSEA. The CDR3 spans 12 residues. CDR3 region: CSVDNPPDTIYF. CDR3 DNA: TGCAGCGTTGATAACCCCCCGGACACCATATATTTT. Variable domain in full (rest from reference TRBV29-1 and TRBJ1-3): SAVISQKPSRDICQRGTSLTIQCQVDSQVTMMFWYRQQPGQSLTLIATANQGSEATYESGFVIDKFPISRPNLTFSTLTVSNMSPEDSSIYLCSVDNPPDTIYFGEGSWLTVV.

Comment on this clonotype: The junction departs from germline at one end; a sequencing error may be responsible. The gene calls are TRBV29-1 and TRBJ2-1, with D hard to call. The CDR3 contains 11 residues. Germline V gives CDR1 SQVTM, CDR2 ANQGSEA. The CDR3 nucleotides are TGCAGCGTTCGGCAGTCGGCTGAGCGGTTCTTC. It yields the protein CSVRQSAERFF.

The gene calls are TRBV29-1 and TRBJ2-1; either TRBD1 or TRBD2 may fit D (5 bases each). Germline V CDR1 and CDR2: SQVTM, ANQGSEA. Trimming left V 3 bases short and J 4 bases short, with 13 bases between. The CDR3 extends over 14 amino acids. The CDR3 bases are TGCAGCGTTGACACCGGGACCAATTACAATGAGCAGTTCTTC. The encoded protein is CSVDTGTNYNEQFF.

The sample holds many counts of this clonotype. The V call is TRBV3-1, the J call TRBJ2-5, with 11 bases that match TRBD2. V lost 1 base to trimming and J lost 1 base; unmatched junction nucleotides: 2. CDR3 length: 16 residues. Germline CDR1 is LGHDT and CDR2 is YNNKEL (reference sequence). The CDR3 DNA sequence: TGTGCCAGCAGCCAAGTCCTAGCGGGGGGCCAAGAGACCCAGTACTTC. Protein product: CASSQVLAGGQETQYF.

This clonotype was counted only a few times. J is TRBJ2-3 and V is TRBV6-1; a possible D gene is TRBD1 (6 bases). CDR1 is MNHNS and CDR2 is SASEGT in the germline V gene. V lost 7 bases and J 8 bases, leaving 10 bases between the germline ends. The CDR3 covers 11 residues. The CDR3 coding sequence is TGTGCCAGCATGGAGGACAGTACGCAGTATTTT. Translating gives CASMEDSTQYF.

This clonotype was detected only a few times. This chain joins TRBV29-1 and TRBJ2-7; a possible D gene is TRBD1 (7 bases). Between the trimmed V and J ends, which lost 3 bases and 0 bases, there was a span of 12 bases. CDR3 length: 14 amino acids. Germline V gives CDR1 SQVTM, CDR2 ANQGSEA. The CDR3 coding sequence is TGCAGCGTTGACGGCCAGGGGGGCTCCTACGAGCAGTACTTC. Its translation: CSVDGQGGSYEQYF.

This clonotype was picked up many times. V usage is TRBV30 and J usage is TRBJ2-1; TRBD2 aligns across 9 bases. This CDR3 is built from 14 residues. J gave up 6 bases and V 0 bases, and 3 bases lay outside the gene matches. Germline V gene lookup returns CDR1 GTSNPN and CDR2 SVGIG (reference sequence). The CDR3 sequence: CAWSVRRGGNEQFF. The CDR3 DNA follows: TGTGCCTGGAGTGTACGGCGGGGGGGCAATGAGCAGTTCTTC.

This clonotype has a count of ten or more. The chain joins TRBV7-9 to TRBJ1-1; D perhaps matches TRBD1 (5 bases). CDR3 length: 13 amino acids. Germline lookup yields CDR1 SEHNR and CDR2 FQNEAQ (reference sequence). Trimming pared 0 bases from V and 8 bases from J, leaving 10 bases between. The CDR3 sequence: CASSLAGVLEAFF. As DNA, the CDR3 is TGTGCCAGCAGCTTAGCGGGGGTTCTCGAAGCTTTCTTT.

With respect to this clonotype: This may arise from a read error, as a much more abundant clone is one base away. The CDR3: CSASRTVPYNEQFF. The CDR3 DNA reads as TGCAGTGCTAGCCGGACGGTCCCCTACAATGAGCAGTTCTTC. The V gene is TRBV20-1, the J gene TRBJ2-1; unclear D gene. The V gene's germline CDR1 is DFQATT and CDR2 SNEGSKA (reference sequence). V was cut by 3 bases and J by 2 bases, with 11 bases left in between. This CDR3 region has 14 residues.

This rearrangement joins TRBV3-1 to TRBJ1-5; D is ambiguous. CDR1 is LGHDT, CDR2 YNNKEL, per germline (reference sequence). Deletions cut 8 bases from V and 0 bases from J, with 8 bases between. The CDR3 is 13 residues long. Here the CDR3 DNA reads TGTGCCAGCGCCAAAAGTAGCAATCAGCCCCAGCATTTT. Its protein product is CASAKSSNQPQHF.

The rearrangement links TRBV29-1 to TRBJ2-7; 7 bases are shared with TRBD1. Germline loops: CDR1 SQVTM, CDR2 ANQGSEA. The CDR3 spans 15 residues. V shed 1 base, J shed 2 bases, and the junction held 8 bases outside the gene matches. The CDR3 spells CSVEVGDRATYEQYF. The CDR3 DNA reads TGCAGCGTTGAAGTGGGAGACAGGGCAACCTACGAGCAGTACTTC.

Worth noting for this clonotype: This sequence may be a read error, since a much larger clone differs from it by one base. The V gene is TRBV30, the J gene TRBJ2-1; weak D call: TRBD2 (6 bases). Germline assignment: CDR1 GTSNPN and CDR2 SVGIG (reference sequence). The CDR3 contains 12 residues. Trimming cost V 2 bases and J 13 bases, with 15 bases left between them. The CDR3 DNA is TGTGCCTGGAGTCCAACTGGCGGGGCCCAGTTCTTC. Protein: CAWSPTGGAQFF.

Comments on this clonotype: This could be a read error, since a much larger clone is one nucleotide away. The rearrangement uses TRBV12-3 or TRBV12-4 and TRBJ2-6, with D tentatively TRBD1 or TRBD2 (6 bases each). The CDR3 is 15 residues long. The V gene lost 4 bases and the J gene lost 8 bases, with 15 bases spanning the gap. CDR3 DNA: TGTGCCAGCAGTTCCCCGGGGGCCGGGACCAACGTCCTGACTTTC. Translated: CASSSPGAGTNVLTF.

This clonotype was counted a few times. This chain uses TRBV12-3 or TRBV12-4 with TRBJ2-5; 10 bases map to TRBD1. V trimming: 5 bases; J trimming: 2 bases; junction bases outside the gene matches: 8. The CDR3 covers 16 residues. Here the CDR3 DNA reads TGTGCCAGCAGTCCCTGGGGACAGGGGAGACAAGAGACCCAGTACTTC. Its protein product is CASSPWGQGRQETQYF.

This clonotype was seen ten or more times. The V gene is TRBV30, the J gene TRBJ1-1, with TRBD1 as a possible D gene (6 bases). Germline V CDR1 and CDR2: GTSNPN, SVGIG (reference sequence). The CDR3 spans 13 residues. V was cut by 5 bases and J by 0 bases, with 10 bases left in between. CDR3 nucleotide sequence: TGTGCCTGGGGGCGGACAGTGAACACTGAAGCTTTCTTT. Its translation is CAWGRTVNTEAFF.

This chain uses TRBV30 with TRBJ1-3, with D tentatively TRBD1 (5 bases). Trimming took 1 base from V and 4 from J, leaving 5 bases between them. CDR3 length: 12 residues. Germline V lookup: CDR1 GTSNPN, CDR2 SVGIG (reference sequence). For the CDR3, the DNA is TGTGCCTGGAGTGAGGGGGGAAACACCATATATTTT. Encoded protein: CAWSEGGNTIYF.

This clonotype was detected many times. The rearrangement links TRBV20-1 to TRBJ2-5; D gene unclear. The CDR3 sequence is 13 residues long. In germline, CDR1 is DFQATT, CDR2 SNEGSKA (reference sequence). The V end was cut by 0 bases, the J end by 0 bases, with 5 bases between. Here the CDR3 reads CSARDSYQETQYF. The CDR3 bases are TGCAGTGCTAGAGACTCCTACCAAGAGACCCAGTACTTC.